The 8 T cell receptor beta chains below all came from one sample that was sequenced in a study of blood T cell repertoires in COVID-19. Using immunoSEQ multiplex PCR, the repertoire was profiled, and TCRdb retains in-frame clones only, with some absent. Of more than 65,000 clones listed, 85% to 90% are singletons. The source material was peripheral blood. These TCRs come from a man at least 80 years old with acute or convalescent COVID-19.

This chain joins TRBV14 and TRBJ2-5; possible D gene TRBD2, 5 bases. The germline CDR1 and CDR2 sequences are SGHDN and FVKESK. V dropped 5 bases and J dropped 4 bases, with 17 bases sitting between them. CDR3 length equals 15 residues. The CDR3 DNA sequence: TGTGCCAGCAGCTCATGGGCCGTCCGGGGAGAGACCCAGTACTTC. This translates into CASSSWAVRGETQYF.

The V and J genes are TRBV7-8 and TRBJ2-7; 8 bases map to TRBD1. The trim removed 5 bases at V and 0 bases at J, leaving 6 bases unmatched. This CDR3 is 15 amino acids long. Germline-derived CDR1 and CDR2 are SGHVS and FQNEAQ. The chain's CDR3 is CASSPWTGRSYEQYF. The CDR3 DNA is TGTGCCAGCAGCCCGTGGACAGGGCGCTCCTACGAGCAGTACTTC.

The V gene is TRBV5-1, the J gene TRBJ2-1, with a tentative D call TRBD2 (6 bases). The germline V and J ends were trimmed by 0 bases and 3 bases, with 19 bases remaining between them. The CDR3 is 18 residues long. The germline V gene encodes CDR1 SGHRS and CDR2 YFSETQ. In DNA, the CDR3 is TGCGCCAGCAGCTTGGGGGACTCCCCTAGCCTTTACTACAATGAGCAGTTCTTC. Protein product: CASSLGDSPSLYYNEQFF.

The chain is built from TRBV2 and TRBJ2-1, with D possibly TRBD1 on 6 matching bases. Per germline, CDR1 SNHLY and CDR2 FYNNEI. This CDR3 contains 13 residues. V was shortened by 4 bases and J by 9 bases, with 13 bases between the two germline ends. CDR3 amino acids: CASSGPQGIEQFF. DNA for the CDR3: TGTGCCAGCAGTGGCCCACAGGGTATTGAGCAGTTCTTC. Variable domain in full (rest from reference TRBV2 and TRBJ2-1): EPEVTQTPSHQVTQMGQEVILRCVPISNHLYFYWYRQILGQKVEFLVSFYNNEISEKSEIFDDQFSVERPDGSNFTLKIRSTKLEDSAMYFCASSGPQGIEQFFGPGTRLTVL.

The chain combines TRBV6-5 with TRBJ2-2; the D is unclear. From germline, CDR1 is MNHEY and CDR2 SVGAGI. CDR3 length: 11 amino acids. Trimming left V 7 bases short and J 5 bases short, with 5 bases between. CDR3 bases: TGTGCCAGCACCCCAACCGGGGAGCTGTTTTTT. Translating gives CASTPTGELFF.

The J gene is TRBJ1-6, the V gene TRBV6-6; TRBD1 agrees at 9 bases. Germline lookup yields CDR1 MNHNY and CDR2 SVGAGI (reference sequence). The V gene end was trimmed by 4 bases and the J gene end by 10 bases; junction bases not matched to a gene: 8. The CDR3 has 15 residues. For the CDR3, the DNA is TGTGCCAGCAGTTCCCCCGGGACAGGGAGCTCACCCCTCCACTTT. It specifies CASSSPGTGSSPLHF.

The V gene is TRBV3-1 (or the pseudogene TRBV3-2), the J gene TRBJ2-3, with TRBD1 as a possible D gene (5 bases). The V gene's germline CDR1 is LGHDT and CDR2 YNNKEL (reference sequence). The CDR3 spans 17 residues. Trimming cost V 1 base and J 3 bases, with 17 bases left between them. Here the CDR3 reads CASSQVTRVGGTDTQYF. The CDR3 DNA reads as TGTGCCAGCAGCCAAGTAACCAGGGTGGGTGGAACAGATACGCAGTATTTT.

V gene TRBV18 combines with J gene TRBJ2-7, with 11 bases that match TRBD1. The germline gives CDR1 KGHSH, CDR2 LQKENI. The CDR3 has 13 residues. V trimming: 6 bases; J trimming: 6 bases; junction bases outside the gene matches: 4. The CDR3 sequence is CASSPGTGGEQYF. CDR3 DNA sequence: TGTGCCAGCTCCCCCGGGACAGGGGGCGAGCAGTACTTC.